This T cell receptor beta chain was sequenced in a study of T cell repertoires in cytomegalovirus infection. Whole-study findings and limits: The ex vivo response showed dominance by HLA-C-restricted CMV-specific TCR beta clonotypes. Using cumulative public TCR beta family frequency, the authors identified those who carried CMV together with the relevant HLA.

This CDR3 has 17 amino acids. V trimming: 6 bases; J trimming: 6 bases; junction bases outside the gene matches: 10. CDR1 MNHNS and CDR2 SASEGT come from the germline V gene. Comment on this clonotype: Its antigen remains unidentified.

TCRdb itself ran the reads through MiXCR, one entry per CDR3 protein. The table lists approximately 500,000 distinct CDR3 sequences, 33% of them singletons. This receptor was identified in a human donor in good health (CMV status not recorded). Some clones in this sample may be carry-over from other donors' samples. This chain connects TRBV6-1 to TRBJ2-1; 14 positions agree with TRBD2. The specimen was cultured PBMCs, collected from culture after CMV antigen stimulation. The CDR3 here is CASSPRPGLAGVNEQFF. The CDR3 DNA follows: TGTGCCAGCAGCCCAAGACCGGGACTAGCGGGAGTCAATGAGCAGTTCTTC.